This TCR beta chain came from a study of shared clonotypes between healthy human individuals. V was trimmed by 5 bases and J by 7 bases, leaving 17 bases between them. The germline gives CDR1 LNHNV, CDR2 YYDKDF (reference sequence). This CDR3 has 14 residues. Study-wide findings and caveats: Sharing of clonotypes among donors was expected to vary with sequencing depth.

Points on this clone: Antigen unknown.

Measured with immunoSEQ multiplex PCR; TCRdb has only the in-frame clones, and not every one. The repertoire holds 2 million to 2.5 million clones, with approximately 94% as singletons. Sequenced input: naive CD4+ T cells sorted from blood. The subset here: CD45RA+ positively selected. The receptor comes from a man in his late teens or twenties in good health. This chain links TRBV15 with TRBJ2-5; D may correspond to TRBD1 or TRBD2 (5 bases each). CDR3 nucleotides: TGTGCCACCAGCTCCTGGCTGGGGGATGGGACCCAGTACTTC. It encodes CATSSWLGDGTQYF.